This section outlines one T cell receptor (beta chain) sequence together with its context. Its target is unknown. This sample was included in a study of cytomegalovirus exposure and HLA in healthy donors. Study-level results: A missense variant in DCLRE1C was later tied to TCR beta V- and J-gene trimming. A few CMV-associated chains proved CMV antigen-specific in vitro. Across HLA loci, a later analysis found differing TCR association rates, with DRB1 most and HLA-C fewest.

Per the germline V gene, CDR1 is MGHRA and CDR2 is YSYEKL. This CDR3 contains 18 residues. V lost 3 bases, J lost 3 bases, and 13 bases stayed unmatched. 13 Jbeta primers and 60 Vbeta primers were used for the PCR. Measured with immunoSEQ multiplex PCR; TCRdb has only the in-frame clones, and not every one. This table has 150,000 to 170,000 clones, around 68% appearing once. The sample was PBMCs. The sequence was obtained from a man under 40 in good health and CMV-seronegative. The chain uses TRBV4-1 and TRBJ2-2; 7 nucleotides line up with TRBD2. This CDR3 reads CASSHLLLAKAHTGELFF. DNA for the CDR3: TGCGCCAGCAGCCACCTACTACTAGCGAAGGCTCACACCGGGGAGCTGTTTTTT.